This T cell receptor (beta chain) derives from a study of T cell responses to AZD1222 COVID-19 vaccine. Across the study: Some second doses came at about 4 weeks and others at about 12 weeks; these were pooled.

Points from the study as a whole: Recipients of AZD1222 seropositive at baseline numbered only 6 or 7.

The germline V and J ends were trimmed by 7 bases and 0 bases, with 17 bases remaining between them. The CDR3 has 16 residues. Germline V gives CDR1 MNHEY, CDR2 SMNVEV (reference sequence). Profiled with immunoSEQ multiplex PCR; TCRdb holds only in-frame clones, not every one. The table has tens of thousands of clones, around 90% seen once; the top ten hold over 2%. The sample holds one count of this clone. No antigen is known for it. This specimen was peripheral blood, taken on day 0 of AZD1222 vaccination. The clonotype originates from an adult in good health. V usage is TRBV27 and J usage is TRBJ2-3; no clear D gene. The CDR3 sequence is CASMLSPATSTDTQYF. In nucleotides, the CDR3 is TGTGCCAGCATGCTTTCACCGGCGACTAGCACAGATACGCAGTATTTT.